The 32 T cell receptor beta chains given below trace back to one sample, sequenced in a study of blood T cells in healthy people across ages. Using a J-beta primer mix together with a sample-barcoded 5' primer, a second PCR was run for about 6 to 11 cycles. TCRdb redid the calling of the 5' RACE reads with MiXCR, one entry per CDR3 protein. This table has 630,000 or so distinct CDR3 sequences, about 30% appearing once. Sequenced material: blood. All receptors come from a woman older than 75 in good health.

This clonotype has a count of ten or more. This chain joins TRBV14 and TRBJ2-3, with 8 positions matching TRBD1. V lost 4 bases, J lost 3 bases, and 12 bases stayed unmatched. Germline V CDR1 and CDR2: SGHDN, FVKESK. The CDR3 is 17 residues long. The CDR3 sequence: CASSPRPTGVRTDTQYF. The CDR3 DNA reads as TGTGCCAGCAGCCCCCGCCCGACAGGGGTTCGGACAGATACGCAGTATTTT.

This clonotype was seen many times. Here the CDR3 DNA reads TGCAGTGCTAGTGCCGCTGGACTAGCGGGGGAGCACAATGAGCAGTTCTTC. Protein: CSASAAGLAGEHNEQFF. The chain couples TRBV20-1 to TRBJ2-1; TRBD2 matches 13 bases. Germline V gene sequence: CDR1 DFQATT, CDR2 SNEGSKA (reference sequence). The CDR3 loop spans 17 amino acids. V lost 3 bases and J lost 5; bases outside the gene matches: 10.

V is TRBV29-1 and J is TRBJ2-3; possible D gene TRBD2, 7 bases. CDR1 and CDR2 (germline): SQVTM, ANQGSEA. Trimming took off 0 bases at V and 5 bases at J, with 18 bases between the two ends. CDR3 length equals 16 residues. CDR3 DNA sequence: TGCAGCGTTGAAGATCGACGGGGGGCCGCCGGAGATACGCAGTATTTT. It codes for CSVEDRRGAAGDTQYF.

The chain joins TRBV12-3 or TRBV12-4 to TRBJ2-6, with 7 bases matching TRBD1. Trimming took 5 bases from V and 2 from J; bases not matched to a gene: 6. The CDR3 totals 16 residues. The CDR3 DNA reads TGTGCCAGCAGTCAGGAGACAGGGACTGGGGCCAACGTCCTGACTTTC. It translates to CASSQETGTGANVLTF.

The sample holds many counts of this clonotype. V gene TRBV20-1 combines with J gene TRBJ1-2; 10 nucleotides line up with TRBD1. V lost 1 base and J lost 0; bases outside the gene matches: 2. Germline V CDR1 and CDR2: DFQATT, SNEGSKA (reference sequence). The CDR3 totals 15 residues. This CDR3 is CSARGQGATNYGYTF. The CDR3 DNA follows: TGCAGTGCTAGAGGACAGGGGGCGACTAACTATGGCTACACCTTC.

V gene TRBV6-1 combines with J gene TRBJ2-2, with TRBD2 matching over 7 bases. The CDR3 totals 15 residues. The germline gives CDR1 MNHNS, CDR2 SASEGT. V trimming: 6 bases; J trimming: 1 base; junction bases outside the gene matches: 5. The CDR3 here is CASRKGGGNTGELFF. CDR3 in DNA: TGTGCCAGCAGAAAAGGCGGGGGGAACACCGGGGAGCTGTTTTTT.

The rearrangement links TRBV6-1 to TRBJ1-5, with D perhaps TRBD1 (6 bases). Germline loops: CDR1 MNHNS, CDR2 SASEGT. This CDR3 is 14 amino acids long. Trimming took off 5 bases at V and 6 bases at J, with 14 bases between the two ends. CDR3 nucleotide sequence: TGTGCCAGCAGTACGGGGGGCTATGTTCAGCCCCAGCATTTT. Translation gives CASSTGGYVQPQHF.

In this sample, this clonotype turned up many times. The CDR3 protein is CATSDPGQGLYEQYF. In DNA form, the CDR3 reads TGTGCCACCAGTGACCCGGGACAGGGCCTCTACGAGCAGTACTTC. This chain connects TRBV24-1 to TRBJ2-7, with TRBD1 identical over 9 bases. The germline V gene encodes CDR1 KGHDR and CDR2 SFDVKD. The CDR3 runs 15 residues. Trimming cost V 4 bases and J 3 bases; bases outside gene matches: 6.

The table lists this clonotype with many counts. The V gene is TRBV12-3 or TRBV12-4, the J gene TRBJ1-6; TRBD1 might be the D (5 bases). The CDR3 sequence is 14 residues long. The V and J ends lost 2 bases and 9 bases respectively, with 11 bases between them. The chain's CDR3 is CASSLSGGISPLHF. The CDR3 DNA reads TGTGCCAGCAGTTTATCCGGGGGTATTTCACCCCTCCACTTT.

This clonotype was found a few times. V is TRBV20-1 and J is TRBJ1-5; D not certain. This CDR3 is 15 amino acids long. Trimming took 4 bases from V and 6 from J, leaving 19 bases between them. The germline CDR1 and CDR2 sequences are DFQATT and SNEGSKA (reference sequence). CDR3 loop: CSATDPGVRGQPQHF. CDR3 bases: TGCAGTGCTACAGACCCCGGGGTTCGCGGTCAGCCCCAGCATTTT.

The V call is TRBV20-1, the J call TRBJ1-1; no clear D. The V end lost 7 bases, the J end lost 1 base, and 10 bases lay between the germline ends. CDR3 length: 12 amino acids. Germline V gene lookup returns CDR1 DFQATT and CDR2 SNEGSKA (reference sequence). DNA of the CDR3: TGCAGTGTAGGCCCGAAGAACACTGAAGCTTTCTTT. This sequence encodes CSVGPKNTEAFF.

This clonotype was recorded at least ten times. The chain joins TRBV5-5 to TRBJ2-7; D unclear. The germline CDR1 and CDR2 sequences are SGHKS and YYEKEE (reference sequence). Trimming removed 0 bases at V and 3 bases at J, with 10 bases between. The CDR3 totals 14 residues. The CDR3 reads CASSLDPSVYEQYF. As DNA, the CDR3 is TGTGCCAGCAGCTTGGACCCAAGCGTCTACGAGCAGTACTTC.

This clonotype was found once. This rearrangement joins TRBV5-1 to TRBJ2-1; D possibly corresponds to TRBD1 (6 bases). Trimming cost V 1 base and J 1 base, with 12 bases left between them. The CDR3 is 16 residues long. Per germline, CDR1 SGHRS and CDR2 YFSETQ. CDR3 nucleotides: TGCGCCAGCAGCTTGCAGGCGACAGGATCCTACAATGAGCAGTTCTTC. This codes for CASSLQATGSYNEQFF.

This clonotype was detected ten times or more. The gene calls are TRBV2 and TRBJ2-5; 7 bases are shared with TRBD1. Germline V gene sequence: CDR1 SNHLY, CDR2 FYNNEI. CDR3 length: 13 amino acids. The J segment lost 0 bases and the V segment lost 8 bases, leaving 3 bases of the junction unmatched. The CDR3 DNA sequence: TGTGCCAGCGGCAGGGGGAACCAAGAGACCCAGTACTTC. This codes for CASGRGNQETQYF.

This clonotype occurred once. The rearrangement joins TRBV5-1 to TRBJ2-1, with 7 bases lining up with TRBD1. Unmatched junction bases numbered 6, after V lost 4 bases and J lost 5 bases. Germline CDR1 reads SGHRS; CDR2 reads YFSETQ. The CDR3 is made up of 14 amino acids. Here the CDR3 reads CASSRTGANNEQFF. CDR3 bases: TGCGCCAGCAGCCGGACAGGCGCAAACAATGAGCAGTTCTTC.

The rearrangement uses TRBV2 and TRBJ2-7; D is ambiguous. Germline V gene lookup returns CDR1 SNHLY and CDR2 FYNNEI. The CDR3 is 12 amino acids. With 6 bases removed from V and 3 bases from J, the gap between germline ends came to 9 bases. CDR3 DNA: TGTGCCAGCAGGCCCCATGGCTACGAGCAGTACTTC. This translates into CASRPHGYEQYF.

About this clonotype: A much larger clone lies one base from this, so it may be a read error. Here the CDR3 DNA reads TGTGCCGGCAGCTTAAACCAGCGGGGGGCTTTGGATACGCAGTATTTT. It specifies CAGSLNQRGALDTQYF. The V call is TRBV7-3, the J call TRBJ2-3; TRBD2 matches 9 bases. Germline V CDR1 and CDR2: SGHTA, FQGTGA. The CDR3 totals 16 residues.

The rearrangement links TRBV7-9 to TRBJ1-4; D possibly corresponds to TRBD1 (6 bases). Germline CDR1 is SEHNR and CDR2 is FQNEAQ (reference sequence). The CDR3 is made up of 15 amino acids. The V end lost 5 bases, the J end lost 8 bases, and 18 bases lay between the germline ends. The CDR3 region has the DNA TGTGCCAGCAGCCCTGGGGACAAGTTCCAAGAAAAACTGTTTTTT. Protein sequence: CASSPGDKFQEKLFF.

The V gene is TRBV2, the J gene TRBJ1-6; D is uncertain. Between the trimmed V and J ends, which lost 3 bases and 7 bases, there was a span of 7 bases. The CDR3 consists of 13 residues. Germline loops: CDR1 SNHLY, CDR2 FYNNEI. This CDR3 is CASSESQNSPLHF. The CDR3 DNA reads as TGTGCCAGCAGTGAGTCGCAGAATTCACCCCTCCACTTT.

Comment on this clonotype: The junction and the germline gene differ at one end; a read error may be behind it. The rearrangement links TRBV12-3 or TRBV12-4 to TRBJ1-6; D is unclear. The CDR3 is 12 residues long. The chain's CDR3 is CASRPPGSPPHF. Written as DNA, the CDR3 is TGTGCCAGCAGACCCCCCGGGTCACCCCCCCACTTT.

With respect to this clonotype: A read error may explain this, as a much larger clone is one base away. V usage is TRBV20-1 and J usage is TRBJ2-7, with 9 nucleotides matching TRBD1. This CDR3 has 14 amino acids. CDR1 DFQATT and CDR2 SNEGSKA come from the germline V gene (reference sequence). The CDR3 DNA sequence: TGCAGTGCTAGCCCGGACAGGGGATTATACGAGCGGTACTTC. It translates to CSASPDRGLYERYF.

This clonotype was seen many times. The chain recombines TRBV5-1 with TRBJ2-7; TRBD2 is a possible D gene (6 bases). V was clipped by 4 bases and J by 2 bases, with 10 bases between them. This CDR3 has 13 residues. Germline CDR1 SGHRS, CDR2 YFSETQ. CDR3 sequence reads: CASSLRGPYEQYF. The CDR3 nucleotides are TGCGCCAGCAGCCTGCGGGGCCCCTACGAGCAGTACTTC.

Many counts were recorded for this clonotype. The chain uses TRBV7-2 and TRBJ2-7; TRBD2 is a possible D gene (5 bases). This CDR3 region has 14 residues. V shed 3 bases and J shed 0 bases, with 9 bases lying between them. Germline V gene lookup returns CDR1 SGHTA and CDR2 FQGNSA. Here the CDR3 reads CASSLSGGSYEQYF. The CDR3 bases are TGTGCCAGCAGCTTGAGTGGAGGCTCCTACGAGCAGTACTTC.

This clonotype was observed many times. This chain joins TRBV5-8 and TRBJ1-2, with 8 positions matching TRBD1. The V and J ends lost 3 bases and 2 bases, in that order; junction bases with no gene match: 3. The CDR3 has 14 residues. CDR1 is SGHTS and CDR2 is YDEGEE in the germline V gene. The CDR3 sequence: CASSSRQGNYGYTF. In DNA, the CDR3 is TGTGCCAGCAGCTCGAGACAGGGGAACTATGGCTACACCTTC.

The chain joins TRBV9 to TRBJ2-7; D may be TRBD1 or TRBD2 (5 bases each). Trimming stripped 2 bases from V and 0 bases from J, with 9 bases between. This CDR3 is 14 amino acids long. CDR1 SGDLS and CDR2 YYNGEE come from the germline V gene. This chain's CDR3 is CASSVWGSSYEQYF. The CDR3 coding sequence is TGTGCCAGCAGCGTGTGGGGGAGCTCCTACGAGCAGTACTTC.

This clonotype was found many times. CDR3 loop: CASSLKRDRGEQFF. In DNA form, the CDR3 reads TGTGCCAGCAGCTTAAAGCGGGACAGGGGTGAGCAGTTCTTC. This chain uses TRBV7-8 with TRBJ2-1; 10 bases match TRBD1. Germline V gene data show CDR1 as SGHVS and CDR2 as FQNEAQ. V shed 2 bases, J shed 9 bases, and the junction held 4 bases outside the gene matches. CDR3 length equals 14 residues. The full variable domain, rest sourced from reference TRBV7-8 and TRBJ2-1, is GAGVSQSPRYKVAKRGQDVALRCDPISGHVSLFWYQQALGQGPEFLTYFQNEAQLDKSGLPSDRFFAERPEGSVSTLKIQRTQQEDSAVYLCASSLKRDRGEQFFGPGTRLTVL.

This clonotype was seen ten or more times. This sequence joins TRBV29-1 and TRBJ2-2, with D perhaps matching TRBD1 (6 bases). Germline CDR1 SQVTM, CDR2 ANQGSEA. V lost 7 bases and J 2 bases, leaving 8 bases between the germline ends. The CDR3 covers 12 residues. CDR3 sequence reads: CSGTVNTGELFF. CDR3 DNA sequence: TGCAGCGGGACAGTCAACACCGGGGAGCTGTTTTTT.

A remark on this clonotype: This may come from a read error, since a much larger clone is one base off. The chain carries TRBV29-1 and TRBJ2-3; D call uncertain. V was cut by 2 bases and J by 4 bases, with 7 bases left in between. Germline V gene lookup returns CDR1 SQVTM and CDR2 ANQGSEA. The CDR3 sequence is 12 residues long. The CDR3 protein is CSVEPVADTQYF. In DNA form, the CDR3 reads TGCAGCGTTGAACCAGTCGCAGATACGCAGTATTTT.

The chain links TRBV7-8 to TRBJ1-3; D is unresolved. This CDR3 has 15 amino acids. From germline, CDR1 is SGHVS and CDR2 FQNEAQ. Trimming shortened V by 2 bases and J by 1 base, and 9 bases separated the two germline ends. CDR3 sequence: CASSLRLTSGNTIYF. CDR3 bases: TGTGCCAGCAGCTTACGACTTACGTCTGGAAACACCATATATTTT.

Regarding this clonotype: Being one base from a much bigger clone, this may be a read error. The J gene is TRBJ2-7, the V gene TRBV6-2 or TRBV6-3; the D is unclear. Trimming took off 7 bases at V and 2 bases at J, with 12 bases between the two ends. The CDR3 has 13 amino acids. Germline loops: CDR1 MNHEY, CDR2 SVGEGT. The CDR3 DNA follows: TGTGCCAGCACCCAGGAGCCCCCCTACGAGCAGTACTTC. Translating it yields CASTQEPPYEQYF.

The chain combines TRBV6-2 or TRBV6-3 with TRBJ1-2, with TRBD1 identical over 7 bases. The CDR3 consists of 13 residues. Trimming removed 5 bases from V and 4 bases from J; junction bases left unmatched: 4. The germline V gene encodes CDR1 MNHEY and CDR2 SVGEGT. For the CDR3, the DNA is TGTGCCAGCAGTACGGGACAGAGCTATGGCTACACCTTC. It is translated as CASSTGQSYGYTF.

The chain couples TRBV9 to TRBJ2-1; D ambiguous. The J call may be in error: the DNA end matches TRBJ2-7 better. This CDR3 has 14 residues. The germline V gene has CDR1 SGDLS and CDR2 YYNGEE. CDR3: CASSVGGTYNEQYF. The CDR3 nucleotides are TGTGCCAGCAGCGTAGGAGGCACGTACAATGAGCAGTACTTC.